Below, 18 T cell receptor beta chains from the same sample are listed, as sequenced in a study of PD-1 blockade in classical Hodgkin lymphoma. Described time point: newly diagnosed, previously untreated cHL patient sample. TCRdb's copy holds only in-frame clones and misses some; the assay was immunoSEQ multiplex PCR. Among some 21,000 clones listed, around 94% were seen once. Sequenced input: peripheral blood mononuclear cells (PBMCs). The receptors derive from a human donor with classical Hodgkin lymphoma.

J is TRBJ2-7 and V is TRBV6-5, with D tentatively TRBD1 (5 bases). V was pared by 0 bases and J by 10 bases, with 16 bases between. The CDR3 totals 14 residues. Germline CDR1 is MNHEY and CDR2 is SVGAGI. Written as DNA, the CDR3 is TGTGCCAGCAGTTACTCGGATGGCCGCCAGGGTCAGTACTTC. Protein sequence: CASSYSDGRQGQYF.

This chain links TRBV7-6 with TRBJ1-5; D remains unclear. Trimming pared 5 bases from V and 9 bases from J, leaving 14 bases between. The germline V gene has CDR1 SGHVS and CDR2 FNYEAQ. CDR3 size: 13 residues. CDR3 bases: TGTGCCAGCAGCAAGGGTCGCTTTGGGCCCCAGCATTTT. Amino acid sequence: CASSKGRFGPQHF.

J is TRBJ1-2 and V is TRBV11-2; D is unresolved. This CDR3 spans 15 amino acids. Germline V gene data show CDR1 as SGHAT and CDR2 as FQNNGV. V gave up 2 bases and J gave up 3 bases, with 13 bases separating them. In DNA, the CDR3 is TGTGCCAGCAGCTTATCGCTGGAGGCTTACTATGGCTACACCTTC. It encodes CASSLSLEAYYGYTF.

The chain uses TRBV18 and TRBJ1-1, with 7 positions matching TRBD1. The CDR3 runs to 16 residues. With 1 base clipped from V and 1 base from J, the junction kept 6 bases outside the gene matches. CDR1 is KGHSH, CDR2 LQKENI, per germline. The CDR3, as DNA: TGTGCCAGCTCACCACTCCTAGGGGGCGAGAACACTGAAGCTTTCTTT. Its translation is CASSPLLGGENTEAFF.

Written as DNA, the CDR3 is TGTGCCAGTATTGACATCGGCGCGGGGAACACTGAAGCTTTCTTT. Protein sequence: CASIDIGAGNTEAFF. The V and J genes are TRBV19 and TRBJ1-1; the D is unclear. The CDR3 totals 15 residues. Trimming took off 7 bases at V and 1 base at J, with 16 bases between the two ends. Per germline, CDR1 LNHDA and CDR2 SQIVND (reference sequence).

V and J are TRBV6-6 and TRBJ2-2, with TRBD2 matching 7 bases. Germline CDR1 MNHNY, CDR2 SVGAGI (reference sequence). The junction had 8 bases not matched to a gene; V was cut back by 6 bases and J by 1 base. This CDR3 spans 16 amino acids. The CDR3 is CASSSPRGGNTGELFF. The CDR3 coding sequence is TGTGCCAGCAGCAGCCCTCGCGGGGGGAACACCGGGGAGCTGTTTTTT.

The rearrangement links TRBV7-8 to TRBJ1-5; the match to TRBD1 covers 8 bases. CDR3 length equals 14 residues. Trimming took 5 bases from V and 6 from J; bases not matched to a gene: 6. Germline loops: CDR1 SGHVS, CDR2 FQNEAQ. CDR3 sequence: CASSIDRGGQPQHF. CDR3 sequence (DNA): TGTGCCAGCAGCATAGACAGGGGAGGTCAGCCCCAGCATTTT.

The chain links TRBV5-4 to TRBJ2-3; 11 bases match TRBD2. Germline CDR1 and CDR2: SGHNT and YYREEE (reference sequence). Losses at the gene ends were 4 bases for V and 1 base for J; bases not matched to a gene: 5. The CDR3 sequence is 16 residues long. DNA of the CDR3: TGTGCCAGCAGCCGCCCGACTAGCGGGGGCACAGATACGCAGTATTTT. This codes for CASSRPTSGGTDTQYF. The whole variable domain, filled in from reference TRBV5-4 and TRBJ2-3, reads ETGVTQSPTHLIKTRGQQVTLRCSSQSGHNTVSWYQQALGQGPQFIFQYYREEENGRGNFPPRFSGLQFPNYSSELNVNALELDDSALYLCASSRPTSGGTDTQYFGPGTRLTVL.

The chain combines TRBV21-1 with TRBJ1-1. TRBV21-1 is a pseudogene. This CDR3 contains 16 residues. DNA for the CDR3: TGTGCCAGCAGGACCCTGTTAGCTACACAATGCACTGAAGCTTTCTTT. As protein: CASRTLLATQCTEAFF.

The chain joins TRBV6-5 to TRBJ2-1; tentatively, D is TRBD2 (6 bases). V lost 7 bases and J lost 5, with 12 bases in between. Germline CDR1 is MNHEY and CDR2 is SVGAGI. This CDR3 comprises 13 residues. CDR3: CASIRGTDNEQFF. CDR3 bases: TGTGCCAGCATCCGGGGGACGGACAATGAGCAGTTCTTC.

The chain has TRBV6-5 and TRBJ2-7; the D is unclear. This CDR3 has 14 amino acids. From germline, CDR1 is MNHEY and CDR2 SVGAGI. The V end was cut by 6 bases, the J end by 3 bases, with 15 bases between. The CDR3 DNA is TGTGCCAGCAGCATAGGCCCTCGCGACTACGAGCAGTACTTC. Translated, it gives CASSIGPRDYEQYF.

This chain uses TRBV14 with TRBJ2-2; 10 positions agree with TRBD2. V was pared by 4 bases and J by 3 bases, with 8 bases of the junction left unmatched. CDR1 and CDR2 from the germline V gene are SGHDN and FVKESK. The CDR3 covers 17 residues. CDR3 residues: CASSPGLAGEYTGELFF. DNA for the CDR3: TGTGCCAGCAGCCCAGGCCTAGCGGGGGAGTACACCGGGGAGCTGTTTTTT.

The chain couples TRBV19 to TRBJ1-5, with 8 bases aligning to TRBD1. From germline, CDR1 is LNHDA and CDR2 SQIVND (reference sequence). The CDR3 covers 15 residues. V was pared by 10 bases and J by 6 bases, with 14 bases of the junction left unmatched. CDR3 sequence reads: CATSPGPGGVQPQHF. DNA for the CDR3: TGTGCCACCTCACCTGGGCCAGGGGGCGTTCAGCCCCAGCATTTT.

The chain is built from TRBV11-3 and TRBJ1-1; D uncertain. The germline V and J ends were trimmed by 4 bases and 6 bases, with 18 bases remaining between them. Germline loops: CDR1 SGHNT, CDR2 YENEEA. This CDR3 is built from 15 residues. The CDR3 bases are TGTGCCAGCAGCTATCATCTTCCCGTAGGGCCTGAAGCTTTCTTT. This sequence encodes CASSYHLPVGPEAFF.

The chain joins TRBV6-5 to TRBJ2-5; maybe TRBD2 (6 bases). V was cut by 2 bases and J by 3 bases, with 13 bases left in between. The CDR3 totals 15 residues. Germline V CDR1 and CDR2: MNHEY, SVGAGI. The CDR3 sequence: CASSYQKWGEETQYF. Here the CDR3 DNA reads TGTGCCAGCAGTTACCAAAAGTGGGGGGAAGAGACCCAGTACTTC.

This clone showed up just once. CDR3 sequence: CASSSPLDANTGELFF. CDR3 DNA sequence: TGTGCCAGCAGTTCCCCACTGGACGCGAACACCGGGGAGCTGTTTTTT. V usage is TRBV27 and J usage is TRBJ2-2; no reliable D call. Germline CDR1 is MNHEY and CDR2 is SMNVEV (reference sequence). This CDR3 comprises 16 residues. Trimming left V 4 bases short and J 0 bases short, with 12 bases between.

The chain links TRBV13 to TRBJ1-1; 10 positions agree with TRBD1. The CDR3 is 12 amino acids. V lost 5 bases and J lost 11; bases outside the gene matches: 5. CDR1 is PRHDT and CDR2 is FYEKMQ in the germline V gene (reference sequence). DNA for the CDR3: TGTGCCAGCAGCGCAAGGACAGGGGGTGCTTTCTTT. Translating gives CASSARTGGAFF.

CDR3 loop: CASSLELYYAGGDDEKLFF. DNA of the CDR3: TGTGCCAGCAGCTTAGAGCTCTATTATGCCGGAGGGGATGATGAAAAACTGTTTTTT. This chain joins TRBV7-9 and TRBJ1-4, with a weak D call TRBD1 (5 bases). The CDR3 sequence is 19 residues long. The germline V gene encodes CDR1 SEHNR and CDR2 FQNEAQ (reference sequence). Deletions cut 1 base from V and 6 bases from J, with 24 bases between.